This passage covers 27 T cell receptor beta chains from one sample sequenced in a study of T cell clones after liver transplantation. Using immunoSEQ multiplex PCR, the repertoire was profiled, and TCRdb retains in-frame clones only, with some absent. Of 70,000 to 85,000 clones in the sample, 80% are singletons; the top ten hold about 0.63%. Sequencing was performed on CD4+ T cells from blood, taken before liver transplant. These receptors came from a human donor who received a liver transplant.

The V and J genes are TRBV15 and TRBJ1-1; D perhaps matches TRBD1 (6 bases). Germline V gene data show CDR1 as LNHNV and CDR2 as YYDKDF (reference sequence). This CDR3 has 15 amino acids. V was trimmed by 3 bases and J by 2 bases, leaving 13 bases between them. CDR3 sequence (DNA): TGTGCCACCAGCAGTCGCTTGGACAGAAACACTGAAGCTTTCTTT. Amino acid sequence: CATSSRLDRNTEAFF.

This clone appeared a single time. The gene calls are TRBV7-2 and TRBJ1-3; a weak D match, TRBD1 (6 bases). The CDR3 extends over 14 amino acids. V was shortened by 4 bases and J by 4 bases, with 11 bases between the two germline ends. The germline V gene encodes CDR1 SGHTA and CDR2 FQGNSA. CDR3 sequence reads: CASSSGQPGNTIYF. CDR3 nucleotide sequence: TGTGCCAGCAGCTCTGGACAGCCGGGAAACACCATATATTTT.

This clone was detected only once. In nucleotides, the CDR3 is TGTGCCAGCAGTTACCGGCCTCCTTTTGAAAAACTGTTTTTT. Amino acid sequence: CASSYRPPFEKLFF. The genes are TRBV6-6 and TRBJ1-4, with unresolved D. Germline V gene data show CDR1 as MNHNY and CDR2 as SVGAGI (reference sequence). V was clipped by 2 bases and J by 7 bases, with 11 bases between them. The CDR3 is made up of 14 amino acids.

V usage is TRBV5-1 and J usage is TRBJ2-5, with 10 bases that match TRBD1. Per the germline V gene, CDR1 is SGHRS and CDR2 is YFSETQ. With V trimmed by 6 bases and J by 2 bases, 7 bases remained unmatched. This CDR3 has 15 residues. Written as DNA, the CDR3 is TGCGCCAGCACCCTGACAGGGGGCGGGCAAGAGACCCAGTACTTC. Its translation is CASTLTGGGQETQYF.

In its sample, this clone was seen once. The chain is built from TRBV28 and TRBJ2-1; 7 positions agree with TRBD2. In germline, CDR1 is MDHEN, CDR2 SYDVKM. The V and J ends lost 6 bases and 1 base, in that order; junction bases with no gene match: 3. The CDR3 is made up of 14 amino acids. In DNA form, the CDR3 reads TGTGCCAGCAGAACCGGGAGGTCCTACAATGAGCAGTTCTTC. It encodes CASRTGRSYNEQFF.

The chain uses TRBV6-6 and TRBJ2-7; 8 bases match TRBD1. Germline values: CDR1 MNHNY, CDR2 SVGAGI (reference sequence). V was clipped by 0 bases and J by 5 bases; unmatched bases: 6. The CDR3 is 15 amino acids. CDR3 in amino acids: CASSYSTRTGNEQYF. As DNA, the CDR3 is TGTGCCAGCAGTTACTCGACGCGGACAGGGAACGAGCAGTACTTC.

This clone has a handful of counts. The chain couples TRBV5-4 to TRBJ1-1; no definite D call. V was shortened by 0 bases and J by 2 bases, with 11 bases between the two germline ends. CDR3 length equals 15 residues. CDR1 is SGHNT, CDR2 YYREEE, per germline (reference sequence). DNA for the CDR3: TGTGCCAGCAGCTTGGGCGGTCGGCTTAACACTGAAGCTTTCTTT. This encodes CASSLGGRLNTEAFF.

The genes are TRBV4-1 and TRBJ1-4; D might be TRBD1 (5 bases). This CDR3 region has 14 residues. The ends were cut back, 3 bases at V and 4 bases at J, with 9 bases in the middle. CDR1 is MGHRA, CDR2 YSYEKL, per germline. The CDR3 DNA reads TGCGCCAGCAGCCAGAGGGACCTTAATGAAAAACTGTTTTTT. Its protein is CASSQRDLNEKLFF.

The chain joins TRBV28 to TRBJ2-3; D is uncertain. This CDR3 comprises 11 residues. Germline V CDR1 and CDR2: MDHEN, SYDVKM. Trimming stripped 3 bases from V and 7 bases from J, with 5 bases between. The CDR3 region has the DNA TGTGCCAGCAGTTTGTATAATACGCAGTATTTT. Translated, it gives CASSLYNTQYF.

The chain links TRBV7-2 to TRBJ2-3, with 7 bases aligning to TRBD1. Germline CDR1 SGHTA, CDR2 FQGNSA. After removal of 1 base from V and 4 bases from J, the junction contained 17 bases not matched to a gene. The CDR3 is 19 residues long. The CDR3 sequence: CASSLVSFGQEWVSDTQYF. The DNA of the CDR3 is TGTGCCAGCAGCTTAGTTTCATTCGGACAGGAATGGGTGTCAGATACGCAGTATTTT.

In its sample, this clone was seen a few times. The rearrangement uses TRBV6-6 and TRBJ2-2; D remains ambiguous. The length of the CDR3 is 13 residues. Trimming removed 5 bases from V and 4 bases from J, with 8 bases in between. CDR1 MNHNY and CDR2 SVGAGI come from the germline V gene (reference sequence). In DNA form, the CDR3 reads TGTGCCAGCAGTCCCATTAGCACCGGGGAGCTGTTTTTT. Translation gives CASSPISTGELFF.

This clone was detected only a few times. The rearrangement uses TRBV5-1 and TRBJ2-2, with D possibly being TRBD1 (6 bases). From germline, CDR1 is SGHRS and CDR2 YFSETQ. The V gene lost 4 bases and the J gene lost 1 base, with 8 bases spanning the gap. This CDR3 region has 14 residues. The DNA for the CDR3 is TGCGCCAGCAGCGTGACAGGGAACACCGGGGAGCTGTTTTTT. It encodes CASSVTGNTGELFF. Using reference TRBV5-1 and TRBJ2-2 for the parts outside the CDR3, the full variable domain is KAGVTQTPRYLIKTRGQQVTLSCSPISGHRSVSWYQQTPGQGLQFLFEYFSETQRNKGNFPGRFSGRQFSNSRSEMNVSTLELGDSALYLCASSVTGNTGELFFGEGSRLTVL.

This clone was detected only once. V and J are TRBV4-2 and TRBJ2-1; 10 nucleotides line up with TRBD2. Trimming at V came to 4 bases and at J to 9 bases, leaving 6 bases not matched to a gene. This CDR3 region has 14 residues. The V gene's germline CDR1 is LGHNA and CDR2 YNFKEQ. DNA for the CDR3: TGTGCCAGCAGCCGAGAACTAGCGGGACGTGAGCAGTTCTTC. This sequence encodes CASSRELAGREQFF.

CDR3 nucleotide sequence: TGTGCCAGCTCACTACTCGGACAGGGGCGGGATGAAAAACTGTTTTTT. Protein: CASSLLGQGRDEKLFF. The chain couples TRBV18 to TRBJ1-4; 9 bases line up with TRBD1. V gave up 4 bases and J gave up 6 bases; unmatched junction bases: 9. The CDR3 has 16 residues. Germline-derived CDR1 and CDR2 are KGHSH and LQKENI.

The gene calls are TRBV2 and TRBJ1-5; the match to TRBD1 covers 9 bases. Germline CDR1 SNHLY, CDR2 FYNNEI. CDR3 length: 13 residues. V trimming: 7 bases; J trimming: 5 bases; junction bases outside the gene matches: 3. The CDR3 coding sequence is TGTGCCAGCACCCGGACAGGGGATCAGCCCCAGCATTTT. As protein: CASTRTGDQPQHF. Full variable domain (rest looked up from reference TRBV2 and TRBJ1-5): EPEVTQTPSHQVTQMGQEVILRCVPISNHLYFYWYRQILGQKVEFLVSFYNNEISEKSEIFDDQFSVERPDGSNFTLKIRSTKLEDSAMYFCASTRTGDQPQHFGDGTRLSIL.

The chain couples TRBV5-4 to TRBJ2-1; D is unclear. This CDR3 is 13 amino acids long. Germline V CDR1 and CDR2: SGHNT, YYREEE (reference sequence). V was pared by 5 bases and J by 0 bases, with 6 bases between. Here the CDR3 DNA reads TGTGCCAGCAGTTCGGACTCCTACAATGAGCAGTTCTTC. It specifies CASSSDSYNEQFF.

This chain joins TRBV2 and TRBJ2-5; D might be TRBD1 or TRBD2, each matching 5 bases. CDR1 and CDR2 from the germline V gene are SNHLY and FYNNEI. V lost 6 bases and J lost 4, with 12 bases in between. This CDR3 comprises 13 residues. CDR3 nucleotide sequence: TGTGCCAGCAGCGCCGACAGCGGAGAGACCCAGTACTTC. This gives the protein CASSADSGETQYF.

The chain combines TRBV11-2 with TRBJ1-1, with TRBD1 as a possible D gene (5 bases). This CDR3 comprises 15 residues. The germline V and J ends were trimmed by 5 bases and 0 bases, with 13 bases remaining between them. The germline V gene encodes CDR1 SGHAT and CDR2 FQNNGV. The chain's CDR3 is CASSGRAGMNTEAFF. The CDR3 region has the DNA TGTGCCAGCAGCGGCCGGGCAGGGATGAACACTGAAGCTTTCTTT. Full variable domain (remainder filled in from reference TRBV11-2 and TRBJ1-1): EAGVAQSPRYKIIEKRQSVAFWCNPISGHATLYWYQQILGQGPKLLIQFQNNGVVDDSQLPKDRFSAERLKGVDSTLKIQPAKLEDSAVYLCASSGRAGMNTEAFFGQGTRLTVV.

The V and J genes are TRBV10-3 and TRBJ2-7, with 10 bases that match TRBD1. The CDR3 sequence is 13 residues long. Germline CDR1 reads ENHRY; CDR2 reads SYGVKD. The V gene end was trimmed by 6 bases and the J gene end by 7 bases; junction bases not matched to a gene: 6. This chain's CDR3 is CAISPTGGREQYF. CDR3 nucleotides: TGTGCCATCAGCCCGACAGGGGGCAGGGAGCAGTACTTC.

This rearrangement joins TRBV11-1 to TRBJ2-3; D is undetermined. This CDR3 comprises 12 residues. Germline V gives CDR1 SGHAT, CDR2 FQDESV (reference sequence). The V end was cut by 4 bases, the J end by 8 bases, with 10 bases between. The CDR3 sequence is CASSSKAATQYF. CDR3 DNA: TGTGCCAGCAGCTCCAAGGCGGCTACGCAGTATTTT.

The chain couples TRBV5-1 to TRBJ2-7; D is undetermined. This CDR3 is 14 amino acids long. Germline-derived CDR1 and CDR2 are SGHRS and YFSETQ. V was clipped by 1 base and J by 3 bases, with 11 bases between them. CDR3 region: CASSLRTESYEQYF. The CDR3 nucleotides read TGCGCCAGCAGCTTGAGGACCGAGAGCTACGAGCAGTACTTC.

This clone was detected a few times. The chain links TRBV5-1 to TRBJ2-5, with D hard to call. The CDR3 runs 14 residues. The germline V gene has CDR1 SGHRS and CDR2 YFSETQ. V was shortened by 0 bases and J by 5 bases, with 11 bases between the two germline ends. CDR3 nucleotide sequence: TGCGCCAGCAGCTTGGCCGTACAGTATGAGACCCAGTACTTC. Translating it yields CASSLAVQYETQYF. Complete variable domain (other parts from reference TRBV5-1 and TRBJ2-5): KAGVTQTPRYLIKTRGQQVTLSCSPISGHRSVSWYQQTPGQGLQFLFEYFSETQRNKGNFPGRFSGRQFSNSRSEMNVSTLELGDSALYLCASSLAVQYETQYFGPGTRLLVL.

The chain employs TRBV28 and TRBJ2-7; D unclear. Trimming took off 1 base at V and 5 bases at J, with 12 bases between the two ends. In germline, CDR1 is MDHEN, CDR2 SYDVKM. The CDR3 is made up of 14 amino acids. As DNA, the CDR3 is TGTGCCAGCAGTTTATCCCCAGGCCGCGACGAGCAGTACTTC. Its protein product is CASSLSPGRDEQYF.

This clone appeared once. The J gene is TRBJ1-1, the V gene TRBV19; D is unclear. Trimming shortened V by 5 bases and J by 1 base, and 8 bases separated the two germline ends. The germline gives CDR1 LNHDA, CDR2 SQIVND (reference sequence). The CDR3 has 13 residues. The CDR3 nucleotides are TGTGCCAGTAGTGAGAACCCGAACACTGAAGCTTTCTTT. Protein: CASSENPNTEAFF.

V is TRBV7-9 and J is TRBJ1-1; 8 bases are a match to TRBD1. The CDR3 is 14 residues long. Germline CDR1 is SEHNR and CDR2 is FQNEAQ (reference sequence). J lost 6 bases, V lost 3 bases, and 6 bases had no gene match. CDR3 DNA sequence: TGTGCCAGCAGCTTTGGGACAGGAGGTGCTGAAGCTTTCTTT. Translation: CASSFGTGGAEAFF.

This rearrangement joins TRBV28 to TRBJ2-4; D is undetermined. V lost 3 bases and J lost 2, with 5 bases in between. The CDR3 is 13 residues long. Germline V lookup: CDR1 MDHEN, CDR2 SYDVKM. In nucleotides, the CDR3 is TGTGCCAGCAGTTTTAACCCCAAAAACATTCAGTACTTC. Translated, it gives CASSFNPKNIQYF.

The chain links TRBV9 to TRBJ2-1; D unresolved. Germline-derived CDR1 and CDR2 are SGDLS and YYNGEE. V lost 4 bases, J lost 4 bases, and 15 bases lay in between. The CDR3 runs 15 residues. The CDR3 protein is CASSPGPTNYNEQFF. The CDR3 nucleotides read TGTGCCAGCAGCCCTGGACCAACGAATTACAATGAGCAGTTCTTC. The variable domain in full, with the rest retrieved from reference TRBV9 and TRBJ2-1, is DSGVTQTPKHLITATGQRVTLRCSPRSGDLSVYWYQQSLDQGLQFLIQYYNGEERAKGNILERFSAQQFPDLHSELNLSSLELGDSALYFCASSPGPTNYNEQFFGPGTRLTVL.